This TCR beta chain was sequenced in a study of shared clonotypes between healthy human individuals (dated by TCRdb to the early 2020s). At the level of the whole study: The cohort comprised a couple of women and a few men aged 18 to 49 years. For each donor, CD4 naive and CD4 memory were each run on three plates, CD8 naive on two plates, and CD8 memory on one plate. The study deeply sequenced blood TCR repertoires of about 5 healthy adults to estimate repertoire size and the extent of clonotype sharing between individuals. To increase sequencing depth and limit assay-specific biases, different laboratories used diverse techniques to prepare libraries and sequence TCR repertoires. Per donor, leukapheresis produced somewhere between about 0.94 and 9.5 billion PBMCs.

Using the deep immunoSEQ assay, TCR CDR3 regions were amplified from genomic DNA by multiplex PCR. Genomic DNA extracted from each cell subset was distributed evenly over all wells of several immunoSEQ 96-well plates, and each plate served as one replicate. For sorted subsets, each replicate PCR was loaded with roughly 190 ng genomic DNA, equivalent to approximately 27,000 T cell genomes. Purified libraries were quantified with a Qubit 3.0 fluorometer, sized on a Bioanalyzer 2100, and re-quantified with the KAPA Library Quantification kit. A separate single-read 150-cycle Illumina NextSeq 550 flow cell was used to sequence each immunoSEQ 96-well plate. The original methods were these. Because only junctional sequences without quality scores were contained in the immunoSEQ output, filtering matching that applied to full-length reads could not be performed. To assign V/J genes and CDR3, sequences were annotated against IMGT germline references using PyIR, a Python wrapper for IgBLAST v1.9. Any read was removed if the V/J assignment was weak (E-value above 1e-6), the CDR3 was missing, or the read contained stop codons, out-of-frame junctions, or ambiguous translated residues. V3J clonotypes were defined as sequences sharing the same inferred V gene, J gene, and CDR3 amino acid sequence. Percentage overlap between repertoires was calculated by dividing the number of shared unique clonotypes by the size of the smaller repertoire. Three approaches were used to assess repertoire richness: RTK rarefaction, the Chao1 estimator, and Recon v2.1 estimates of unobserved clonotypes. Generation probabilities for all TCRbeta clonotypes obtained by the gDNA method from a handful of donors were computed using OLGA. TCRdb carries this immuneACCESS record with in-frame sequences only. Its versions omit some clonotypes, under half of them owing to an unresolved V gene in the studies checked, with the rest unexplained. The V and J calls and clone size come from that table; D and trimming were worked out from the DNA. Present in this sample are over a million clones, around 76% of which were seen just once. 1.2% to 1.5% of the sample rests with the top ten.

Summary of the overall study and its limitations: Rarefaction of sorted-subset datasets indicated incomplete sequencing despite the large sequencing depth. Pairwise subsampling led to the expectation that sequencing depth would affect the degree of clonotype sharing among donors. Sampling was restricted to blood, and TCR repertoires in tissues likely differ from the TCR repertoires found in blood. Compared with non-shared clonotypes, clonotypes shared by all four sorted-subset donors had higher generation probabilities. Estimated clonotype richness was generally larger for naive than for memory subsets. Across a few donors, approximately 4.9% of naive CD4, around 3.5% of naive CD8, 2% to 2.5% of memory CD4, and 0.4% of memory CD8 clonotypes were shared. The small number of donors limited the genetic and exposure-history diversity represented.

The CDR3 goes from the cysteine to the phenylalanine over 12 residues. Here the CDR3 DNA is all that survives: 36 bases in frame from base 1. V and J lose 0 bases and 6 bases, and a span of 8 bases separates them. The germline V gene (reference sequence) supplies CDR1 GTSNPN and CDR2 SVGIG. Donors were healthy HIV-negative adults with no recently reported acute infections or vaccinations. Only Caucasian adults living in Nashville, Tennessee, USA were represented among the donors. CD4+ T cells were enriched by magnetic negative selection; naive cells were then positively selected on CD45RA, and the negative fraction formed the memory subset. After blood collection by leukapheresis, PBMCs were isolated using Ficoll-Histopaque density gradient centrifugation and then cryopreserved in the vapor phase of liquid nitrogen. Analytical flow cytometry was used to check the purity and quantity of every magnetically sorted T cell population. Genomic DNA was isolated from every sorted fraction and measured by UV absorbance on a Nanodrop 2000c.

On this clone itself: The clone's antigen remains unknown. It has no much larger one-base neighbor in the sample; base qualities were not kept.

Recombination connected TRBV30 to TRBJ1-1; no confident D gene assignment can be made. The clonotype was recovered from a man younger than 35 in good health. The material sequenced was memory CD4+ T cells sorted from blood. The cell subset or site label on this specimen signifies: CD45RA-negative fraction. The DNA is TGTGCCTGGAGTGTTCGGGTAGCTGAAGCTTTCTTT. It specifies CAWSVRVAEAFF.